This record covers a single T cell receptor beta chain. Germline loops: CDR1 LNHDA, CDR2 SQIVND (reference sequence). This CDR3 region has 14 residues. V shed 8 bases and J 3 bases; nucleotides not matched to a gene: 2. The data are from a study of blood T cell repertoires in COVID-19. Study details: The United States, Italy and Spain provided the acute and convalescent COVID-19 samples.

The method was immunoSEQ multiplex PCR; TCRdb's version includes in-frame clones alone and lacks a portion of them. The sample lists roughly 160,000 clones, roughly 81% occurring once. This chain joins TRBV19 and TRBJ1-3; 12 bases are a match to TRBD1. The specimen sequenced was peripheral blood. This sequence was found in a woman aged 50 to 65 with COVID-19, enrolled during active disease. This CDR3 reads CASGTGGYGNTIYF. The DNA of the CDR3 is TGTGCCAGTGGGACAGGGGGCTATGGAAACACCATATATTTT.